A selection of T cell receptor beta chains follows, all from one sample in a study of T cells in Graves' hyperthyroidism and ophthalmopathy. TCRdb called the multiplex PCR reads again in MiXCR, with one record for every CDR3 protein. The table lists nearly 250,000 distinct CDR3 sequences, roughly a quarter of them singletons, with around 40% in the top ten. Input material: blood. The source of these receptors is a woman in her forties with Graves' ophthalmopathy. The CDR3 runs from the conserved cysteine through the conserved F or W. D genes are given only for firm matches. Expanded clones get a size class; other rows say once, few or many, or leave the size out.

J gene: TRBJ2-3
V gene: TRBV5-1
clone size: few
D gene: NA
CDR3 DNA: TGCGCCAGCAGCCCTGGACATGGGACAGATACGCAGTATTTT
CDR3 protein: CASSPGHGTDTQYF

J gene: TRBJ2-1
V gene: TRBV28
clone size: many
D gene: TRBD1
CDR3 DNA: TGTGCCAGCAGTTCCTGGACAGGGGGAGCGGTCAATGAGCAGTTCTTC
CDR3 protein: CASSSWTGGAVNEQFF

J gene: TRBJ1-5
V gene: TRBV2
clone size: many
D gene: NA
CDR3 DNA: TGTGCCAGCAGTGAGGGAACTACCCTCAATCAGCCCCAGCATTTT
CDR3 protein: CASSEGTTLNQPQHF

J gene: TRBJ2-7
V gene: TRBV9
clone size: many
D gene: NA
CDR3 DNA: TGTGCCAGCAGCCGCCGTATAACAGGGTACGAGCAGTACTTC
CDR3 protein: CASSRRITGYEQYF

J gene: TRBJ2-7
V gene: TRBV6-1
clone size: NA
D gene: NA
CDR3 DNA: TGTGCCAGCAATACCCCGGACAAGACCTACGAGCAGTACTTC
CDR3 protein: CASNTPDKTYEQYF

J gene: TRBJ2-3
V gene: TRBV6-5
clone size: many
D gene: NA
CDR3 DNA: TGTGCCAGCAGTTATACCGGGGCCAACGCAGATACGCAGTATTTT
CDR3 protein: CASSYTGANADTQYF

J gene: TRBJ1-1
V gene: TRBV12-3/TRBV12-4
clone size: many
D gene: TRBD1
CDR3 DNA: TGTGCCAGCAGTTTTGACAGGGGGAGCACTGAAGCTTTCTTT
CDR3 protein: CASSFDRGSTEAFF

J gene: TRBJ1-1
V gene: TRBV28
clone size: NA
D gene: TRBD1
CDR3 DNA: TGTGCCAGCAGAACAGGGGGTTCAGAGACTGAAGCTTTCTTT
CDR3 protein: CASRTGGSETEAFF

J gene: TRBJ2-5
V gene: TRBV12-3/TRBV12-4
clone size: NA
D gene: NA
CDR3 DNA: TGTGCCAGCAGGCCCAACAGGGGGGGACAACAAGAGACCCAGTACTTC
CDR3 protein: CASRPNRGGQQETQYF

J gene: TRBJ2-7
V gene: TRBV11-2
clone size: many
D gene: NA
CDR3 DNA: TGTGCCAGCAACCAAGGGGGAGAGCAGTACTTC
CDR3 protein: CASNQGGEQYF

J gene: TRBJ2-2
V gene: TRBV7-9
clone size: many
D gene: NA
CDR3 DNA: TGTGCCAGCAGCTACCTCGGGCAGAACACCGGGGAGCTGTTTTTT
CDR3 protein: CASSYLGQNTGELFF

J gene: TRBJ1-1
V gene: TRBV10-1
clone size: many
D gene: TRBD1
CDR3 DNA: TGCGCCAGCAGTGATCCAGGGGGGGGAGCTTTCTTT
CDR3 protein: CASSDPGGGAFF

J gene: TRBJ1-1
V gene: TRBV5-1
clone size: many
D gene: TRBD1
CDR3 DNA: TGCGCCAGCAGCTCCGGGGGGGGACAGGGGAACACTGAAGCTTTCTTT
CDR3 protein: CASSSGGGQGNTEAFF

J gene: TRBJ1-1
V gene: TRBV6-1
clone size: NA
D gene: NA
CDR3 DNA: TGTGCCAGCACCCCATGGGAGAGCACTGAAGCTTTCTTT
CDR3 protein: CASTPWESTEAFF

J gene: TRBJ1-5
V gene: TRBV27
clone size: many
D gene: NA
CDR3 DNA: TGTGCCAGCAGAGCCGGGGCAGGGGATAGCAATCAGCCCCAGCATTTT
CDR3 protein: CASRAGAGDSNQPQHF

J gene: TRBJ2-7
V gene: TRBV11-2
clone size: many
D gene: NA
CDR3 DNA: TGTGCCAGCAGCTTAGCTAGCTACAGCCTCTACGAGCAGTACTTC
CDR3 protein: CASSLASYSLYEQYF

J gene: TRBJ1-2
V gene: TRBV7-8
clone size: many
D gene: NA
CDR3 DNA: TGTGCCAGCGGAGAGACGGGGCGCTATGGCTACACCTTC
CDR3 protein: CASGETGRYGYTF

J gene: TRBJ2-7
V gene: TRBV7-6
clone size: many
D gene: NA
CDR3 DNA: TGTGCCAGCAGCTTCCCCGCCTACGAGCAGTACTTC
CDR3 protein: CASSFPAYEQYF

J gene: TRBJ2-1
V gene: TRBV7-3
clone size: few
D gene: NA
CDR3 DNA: TGTGCCAGCAGCTTAAGCAGGGACTCCTACAATGAGCAGTTCTTC
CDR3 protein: CASSLSRDSYNEQFF

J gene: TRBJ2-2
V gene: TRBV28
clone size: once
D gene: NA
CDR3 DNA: TGTGCCAGCAGTCCGAGAACAGGGACTGGGGAGCTGTTTTTT
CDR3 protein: CASSPRTGTGELFF

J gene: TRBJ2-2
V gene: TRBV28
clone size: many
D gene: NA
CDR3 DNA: TGTGCCAGCAGTTTATTTTGGGGGACCGGGGAGCTGTTTTTT
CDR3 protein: CASSLFWGTGELFF

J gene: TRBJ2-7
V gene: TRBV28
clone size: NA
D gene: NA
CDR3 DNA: TGTGCCAGCAGTACGGGGAATGCCTACGAGCAGTACTTC
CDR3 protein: CASSTGNAYEQYF

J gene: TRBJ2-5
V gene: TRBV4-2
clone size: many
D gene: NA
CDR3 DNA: TGTGCCAGCAGCCCACAGACCACGCAGACGGAGACCCAGTACTTC
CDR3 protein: CASSPQTTQTETQYF

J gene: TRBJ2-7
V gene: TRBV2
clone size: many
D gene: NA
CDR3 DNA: TGTGCCAGCAGTGAATCGGCCCTTTCCTACGAGCAGTACTTC
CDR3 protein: CASSESALSYEQYF

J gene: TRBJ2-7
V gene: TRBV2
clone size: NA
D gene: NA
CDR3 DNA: TGTGCCAGCAGTCGAGGCGAATTAGGCGAGCAGTACTTC
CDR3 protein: CASSRGELGEQYF

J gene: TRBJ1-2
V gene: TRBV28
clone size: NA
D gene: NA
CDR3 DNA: TGTGCCAGCAGCCTGGCGAGTGGGGGACGCTCCTCAACTTATGGCTACACCTTC
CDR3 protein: CASSLASGGRSSTYGYTF

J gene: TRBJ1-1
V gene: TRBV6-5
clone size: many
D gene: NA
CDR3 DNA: TGTGCCAGCAGTTACGCGGAGGTCATGAACACTGAAGCTTTCTTT
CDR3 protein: CASSYAEVMNTEAFF

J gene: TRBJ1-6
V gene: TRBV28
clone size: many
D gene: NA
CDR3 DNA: TGTGCCAGCAGTTATTCTCGGGTGATTGGTTCACCCCTCCACTTT
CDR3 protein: CASSYSRVIGSPLHF

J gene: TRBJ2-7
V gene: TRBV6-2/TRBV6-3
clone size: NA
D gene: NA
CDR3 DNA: TGTGCCAGCAGTTACTCGCACAGGTCCGACGAGCAGTACTTC
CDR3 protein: CASSYSHRSDEQYF

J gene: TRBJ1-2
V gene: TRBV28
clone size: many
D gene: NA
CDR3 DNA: TGTGCCAGCACCCACGGAACCAACTATGGCTACACCTTC
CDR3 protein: CASTHGTNYGYTF

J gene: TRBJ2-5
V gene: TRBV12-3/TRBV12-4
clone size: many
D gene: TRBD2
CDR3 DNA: TGTGCCAGCAGCCTAGGACTAGCGGGGCCTCAAGAGACCCAGTACTTC
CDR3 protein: CASSLGLAGPQETQYF

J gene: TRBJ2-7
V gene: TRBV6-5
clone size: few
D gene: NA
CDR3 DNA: TGTGCCAGCAGTTACAGATCGGGTACCTACGAGCAGTACTTC
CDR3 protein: CASSYRSGTYEQYF

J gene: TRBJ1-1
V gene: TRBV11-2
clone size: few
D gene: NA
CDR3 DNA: TGTGCCAGCAGCTTAGAAGCGGTCAGGGCGAACACTGAAGCTTTCTTT
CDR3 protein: CASSLEAVRANTEAFF

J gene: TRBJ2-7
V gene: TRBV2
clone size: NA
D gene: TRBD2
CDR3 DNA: TGTGCCAGCAGGCTCACTAGCGGGAAAGGCGAGCAGTACTTC
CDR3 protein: CASRLTSGKGEQYF

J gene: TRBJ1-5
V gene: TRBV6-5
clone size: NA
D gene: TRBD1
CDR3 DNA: TGTGCCAGCAGTAACTCCGGGACAGGGGGCGGTCAGCCCCAGCATTTT
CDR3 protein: CASSNSGTGGGQPQHF

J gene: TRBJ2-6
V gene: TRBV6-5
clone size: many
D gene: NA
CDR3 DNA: TGTGCCAGCAGCTTAAAGACGGGGGTGCCCAACGTCCTGACTTTC
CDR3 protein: CASSLKTGVPNVLTF

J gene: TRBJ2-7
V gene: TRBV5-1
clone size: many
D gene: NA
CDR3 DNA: TGCGCCAGCAGCTGGCCCGGGGGCCAGAGCTCCTACGAGCAGTACTTC
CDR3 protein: CASSWPGGQSSYEQYF

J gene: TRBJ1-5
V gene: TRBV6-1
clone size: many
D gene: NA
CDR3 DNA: TGTGCCAGCAAAGTCCAGGGCTCAGCGCCCCAGCATTTT
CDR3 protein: CASKVQGSAPQHF

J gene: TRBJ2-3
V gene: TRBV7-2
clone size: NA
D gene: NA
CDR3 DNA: TGTGCCAGCAGCTTGACAGATACGCAGTATTTT
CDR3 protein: CASSLTDTQYF

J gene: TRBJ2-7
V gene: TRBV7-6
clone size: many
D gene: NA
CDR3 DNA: TGTGCCAGCAGCCTCGGCCAAGCGAGGGAGCAGTACTTC
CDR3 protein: CASSLGQAREQYF

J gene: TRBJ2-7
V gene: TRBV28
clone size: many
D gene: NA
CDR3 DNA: TGTGCCAGCCGGAATCCGGGACTGAGGAACTACGAGCAGTACTTC
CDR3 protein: CASRNPGLRNYEQYF

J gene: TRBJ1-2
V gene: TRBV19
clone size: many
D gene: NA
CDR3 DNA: TGTGCCAGTAGTATGACAGGCGACTATGGCTACACCTTC
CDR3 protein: CASSMTGDYGYTF

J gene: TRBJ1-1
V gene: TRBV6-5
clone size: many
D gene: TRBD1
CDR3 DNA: TGTGCCAGCAGAACCACAGGGGTGAACACTGAAGCTTTCTTT
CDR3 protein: CASRTTGVNTEAFF

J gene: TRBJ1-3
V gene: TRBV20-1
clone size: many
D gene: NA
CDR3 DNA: TGCAGTGCTAGAGACCGGGACACCTCTGGAAACACCATATATTTT
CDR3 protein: CSARDRDTSGNTIYF

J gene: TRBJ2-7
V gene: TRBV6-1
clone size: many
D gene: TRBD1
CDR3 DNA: TGTGCCAGCAGTCCAACGAGACAGGGGAACGAGCAGTACTTC
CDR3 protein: CASSPTRQGNEQYF

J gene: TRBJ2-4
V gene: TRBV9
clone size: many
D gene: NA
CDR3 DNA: TGTGCCAGCAGCCCCGATGCGGCCAAAAACATTCAGTACTTC
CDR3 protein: CASSPDAAKNIQYF

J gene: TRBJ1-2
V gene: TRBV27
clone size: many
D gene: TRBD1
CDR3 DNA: TGTGCCAGCAGTCAGAACAGGGGGCGAGTTTCTGGCTACACCTTC
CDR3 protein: CASSQNRGRVSGYTF

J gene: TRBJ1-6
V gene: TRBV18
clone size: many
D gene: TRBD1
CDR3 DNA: TGTGCCAGCTCACGGGACAGGCTCAATTCACCCCTCCACTTT
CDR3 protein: CASSRDRLNSPLHF

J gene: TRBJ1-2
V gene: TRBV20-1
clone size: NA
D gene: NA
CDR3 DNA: TGCAGTGCTAGCGACAGAGCGATAAACTATGGCTACACCTTC
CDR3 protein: CSASDRAINYGYTF

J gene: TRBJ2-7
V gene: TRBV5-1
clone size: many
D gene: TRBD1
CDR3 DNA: TGCGCCAGCAGCACCGGACAGGGGGACCCCGAGCAGTACTTC
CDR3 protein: CASSTGQGDPEQYF

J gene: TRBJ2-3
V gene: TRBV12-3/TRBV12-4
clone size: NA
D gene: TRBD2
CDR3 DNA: TGTGCCAGCAGCCACACTAGCGGGAGGGATGCAGATACGCAGTATTTT
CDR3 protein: CASSHTSGRDADTQYF

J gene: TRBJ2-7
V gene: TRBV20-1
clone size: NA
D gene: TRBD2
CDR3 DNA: TGCAGTGCAGGGGTTAGCGGGAGCGTCTCCTACGAGCAGTACTTC
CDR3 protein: CSAGVSGSVSYEQYF

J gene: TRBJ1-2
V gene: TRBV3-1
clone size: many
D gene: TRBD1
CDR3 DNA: TGTGCCAGCAGTCGAGGACAGGGCGGTGATGGCTACACCTTC
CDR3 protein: CASSRGQGGDGYTF

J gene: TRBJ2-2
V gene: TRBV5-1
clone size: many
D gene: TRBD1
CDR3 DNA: TGCGCCAGCAGCATAGACAGGGCCGAAACCGGGGAGCTGTTTTTT
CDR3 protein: CASSIDRAETGELFF